This TCR beta chain emerged from a study of cytomegalovirus exposure and HLA in healthy donors. Across the study: An analysis done earlier identified 117 million unique TCR beta sequences from 150 million to 200 million T cells.

V dropped 3 bases and J dropped 8; count of bases not matched to a gene: 3. This CDR3 spans 12 amino acids. CDR1 is GTSNPN and CDR2 is SVGIG in the germline V gene (reference sequence). Donors in the study were healthy people who gave bone marrow. PCR amplification relied on 60 Vbeta primers (plus 13 Jbeta primers). Data came from immunoSEQ multiplex PCR; TCRdb stores just in-frame clones and leaves some out. Among 100,000 to 150,000 clones listed, roughly 80% were seen once. This chain links TRBV30 with TRBJ1-1; 10 nucleotides line up with TRBD1. The source of this sequence is a woman in her 50s in good health and CMV-seronegative. Sequenced sample: PBMCs. The CDR3 nucleotides are TGTGCCTGGAGGGGGGACAGGGGAGAAGCTTTCTTT. It specifies CAWRGDRGEAFF.